This is a list of T cell receptor beta chains from one sample in a study of Ad26.COV2.S vaccination and SARS-CoV-2 variants. Some clones are missing from TCRdb's copy, which holds only in-frame ones; the method was immunoSEQ multiplex PCR. The sample lists roughly 700,000 clones, about 90% seen once, with nearly 1.5% in the top ten. Sample: peripheral blood, taken in a trial of Ad26.COV2.S vaccine versus placebo. Every receptor here comes from a person between 18 and 60 years old who received the Ad26.COV2.S COVID-19 vaccine or a placebo. The CDR3 runs from the conserved cysteine through the conserved F or W. The D gene is left open where the match is weak. The listing skips clone size in some rows; elsewhere it reads once, few, many or a size class.

clone size	V gene	J gene	D gene	CDR3 protein	CDR3 DNA
-	TRBV5-4	TRBJ2-3	-	CASSLEAAVQYF	TGTGCCAGCAGCTTGGAGGCAGCGGTCCAGTATTTT
-	TRBV9	TRBJ2-7	-	CASSVGDPLTYEQYF	TGTGCCAGCAGCGTAGGGGACCCTTTAACCTACGAGCAGTACTTC
-	TRBV15	TRBJ1-5	TRBD1	CATSRDRAYQPQHF	TGTGCCACCAGCAGGGACAGGGCTTATCAGCCCCAGCATTTT
-	TRBV29-1	TRBJ2-2	-	CSVEILANTGELFF	TGCAGCGTTGAAATCCTAGCGAACACCGGGGAGCTGTTTTTT
-	TRBV5-1	TRBJ2-1	TRBD2	CASSLWSSGSLDEQFF	TGCGCCAGCAGCTTGTGGTCTAGCGGGAGTCTGGATGAGCAGTTCTTC
-	TRBV5-4	TRBJ2-2	-	CASSTDPTGELFF	TGTGCCAGCAGCACCGACCCCACCGGGGAGCTGTTTTTT
-	TRBV18	TRBJ2-7	-	CASSPEGGTYEQYF	TGTGCCAGCTCACCTGAGGGGGGGACCTACGAGCAGTACTTC
-	TRBV5-1	TRBJ1-2	TRBD1	CASSWYTQGGDGYTF	TGCGCCAGCAGCTGGTACACACAGGGGGGTGATGGCTACACCTTC
-	TRBV24-1	TRBJ2-5	-	CATIPRRKFQETQYF	TGTGCCACCATCCCCCGAAGGAAGTTCCAAGAGACCCAGTACTTC
-	TRBV29-1	TRBJ2-1	-	CSAQSSRDEQFF	TGCAGCGCCCAAAGCAGTCGAGATGAGCAGTTCTTC
-	TRBV5-6	TRBJ2-7	TRBD1	CASSLSAGTAISYEQYF	TGTGCCAGCAGTCTTTCAGCCGGGACAGCGATCTCCTACGAGCAGTACTTC
few	TRBV18	TRBJ2-3	TRBD2	CASSRAGGADTQYF	TGTGCCAGCTCCCGAGCGGGGGGGGCAGATACGCAGTATTTT
once	TRBV27	TRBJ1-6	-	CASRGSWNSPLHF	TGTGCCAGCAGGGGGTCGTGGAATTCACCCCTCCACTTT
-	TRBV5-1	TRBJ2-2	TRBD2	CASSRLPASGSGPGELFF	TGCGCCAGCAGCCGCCTACCAGCTAGCGGGAGTGGCCCCGGGGAGCTGTTTTTT
few	TRBV2	TRBJ2-3	-	CASRAQGPTDTQYF	TGTGCCAGCAGGGCTCAAGGACCCACAGATACGCAGTATTTT
-	TRBV10-3	TRBJ1-3	-	CAIKRGDSGNTIYF	TGTGCCATCAAAAGGGGCGACTCTGGAAACACCATATATTTT
-	TRBV10-3	TRBJ2-2	-	CAISERDPANTGELFF	TGTGCCATCAGTGAAAGGGACCCCGCGAACACCGGGGAGCTGTTTTTT
-	TRBV12-3/TRBV12-4	TRBJ1-2	-	CASSLAVEGYTF	TGTGCCAGCAGTTTGGCAGTTGAAGGCTACACCTTC
-	TRBV19	TRBJ1-1	-	CASRGGSFNTEAFF	TGTGCCAGCCGTGGTGGCTCTTTTAACACTGAAGCTTTCTTT
-	TRBV7-9	TRBJ1-1	-	CASSVLIGSDAFF	TGTGCCAGCAGCGTGTTGATCGGGAGCGACGCTTTCTTT
-	TRBV6-5	TRBJ1-5	-	CASSSGLSNQPQHF	TGTGCCAGCAGTTCAGGGTTGAGCAATCAGCCCCAGCATTTT
-	TRBV7-3	TRBJ2-1	-	CASSPPGAREQFF	TGTGCCAGCAGCCCCCCCGGGGCACGGGAGCAGTTCTTC
-	TRBV3-1/TRBV3-2	TRBJ2-7	-	CASSQDDGSSYEQYF	TGTGCCAGCAGCCAAGATGATGGGAGCTCCTACGAGCAGTACTTC
few	TRBV6-5	TRBJ1-1	-	CASLTGANTEAFF	TGTGCCAGCCTAACCGGGGCGAACACTGAAGCTTTCTTT
once	TRBV21-1	TRBJ2-5	-	CASSPREGIPRETQYF	TGTGCCAGCAGCCCCAGGGAGGGAATCCCGCGGGAGACCCAGTACTTC
-	TRBV6-2/TRBV6-3	TRBJ2-7	-	CASSYSTHGGNSYEQYF	TGTGCCAGCAGTTACTCGACTCATGGGGGGAACTCCTACGAGCAGTACTTC
-	TRBV12-5	TRBJ2-1	-	CASGHSLAPGYNEQFF	TGTGCTAGTGGGCACTCGTTAGCGCCCGGCTACAATGAGCAGTTCTTC
-	TRBV5-4	TRBJ2-2	-	CASSHPTTGELFF	TGTGCCAGCAGCCATCCGACAACCGGGGAGCTGTTTTTT
-	TRBV9	TRBJ2-7	-	CASSVGMAVSYEQYF	TGTGCCAGCAGCGTAGGAATGGCAGTCTCCTACGAGCAGTACTTC
-	TRBV5-1	TRBJ1-3	TRBD1	CASSTGQGTNTIYF	TGCGCCAGCAGCACCGGACAGGGAACTAACACCATATATTTT
-	TRBV6-4	TRBJ2-3	TRBD2	CASSESGRSTDTQYF	TGTGCCAGCAGTGAAAGCGGGAGAAGTACAGATACGCAGTATTTT
-	TRBV6-5	TRBJ2-7	-	CASSYSNTGAYEQYF	TGTGCCAGCAGTTACTCGAATACTGGGGCCTACGAGCAGTACTTC